This entry lists 29 T cell receptor beta chains sequenced from one sample in a study of blood T cell repertoires in COVID-19. Assay used: immunoSEQ multiplex PCR; TCRdb lists only in-frame clones, some missing. There are about 24,000 clones in the sample; more than 75% occur only once, and 20% to 30% lies in the top ten. Source material: peripheral blood. All receptors come from a human donor with active COVID-19. The donor label of this sample is uncertain.

The chain links TRBV15 to TRBJ2-1, with 9 nucleotides matching TRBD2. The V and J ends lost 0 bases and 4 bases, in that order; junction bases with no gene match: 4. The CDR3 consists of 16 residues. Germline CDR1 reads LNHNV; CDR2 reads YYDKDF (reference sequence). The CDR3 sequence is CATSRDTSGGYNEQFF. Here the CDR3 DNA reads TGTGCCACCAGCAGAGATACGAGCGGGGGGTACAATGAGCAGTTCTTC.

The rearrangement links TRBV27 to TRBJ2-5, with TRBD1 matching 10 bases. V lost 2 bases, J lost 4 bases, and 1 base stayed unmatched. The CDR3 consists of 14 residues. Germline CDR1 reads MNHEY; CDR2 reads SMNVEV (reference sequence). CDR3 DNA: TGTGCCAGCAGTTTAAGGGACAGGGGAGAGACCCAGTACTTC. It translates to CASSLRDRGETQYF.

The genes are TRBV2 and TRBJ1-1; D is possibly TRBD1 (5 bases). CDR3 size: 14 residues. The ends were cut back, 6 bases at V and 6 bases at J, with 17 bases in the middle. Germline values: CDR1 SNHLY, CDR2 FYNNEI. The CDR3 bases are TGTGCCAGCAGCGGACACCTTAAAAGCGCTGAAGCTTTCTTT. Protein product: CASSGHLKSAEAFF. Supplemented by reference TRBV2 and TRBJ1-1, the full variable domain reads EPEVTQTPSHQVTQMGQEVILRCVPISNHLYFYWYRQILGQKVEFLVSFYNNEISEKSEIFDDQFSVERPDGSNFTLKIRSTKLEDSAMYFCASSGHLKSAEAFFGQGTRLTVV.

The chain links TRBV11-3 to TRBJ2-3; D is possibly TRBD2 (6 bases). The CDR3 is 16 residues long. V shed 2 bases and J shed 6 bases, with 18 bases lying between them. From germline, CDR1 is SGHNT and CDR2 YENEEA. CDR3 DNA sequence: TGTGCCAGCAGCTTATCCGCGGGAAATGGTCGGGATACGCAGTATTTT. Translation: CASSLSAGNGRDTQYF.

The chain couples TRBV29-1 to TRBJ2-1; 10 bases agree with TRBD2. The CDR3 contains 14 residues. Germline lookup yields CDR1 SQVTM and CDR2 ANQGSEA. J gave up 12 bases and V 2 bases, and 10 bases lay outside the gene matches. The DNA of the CDR3 is TGCAGCGTTGAAAGGGCTAGCGGGAGTCCGGGGCAGTTCTTC. Its protein product is CSVERASGSPGQFF.

The chain combines TRBV9 with TRBJ1-1; 9 nucleotides agree with TRBD1. Germline CDR1 and CDR2: SGDLS and YYNGEE. The CDR3 has 16 amino acids. Unmatched junction bases numbered 10, after V lost 3 bases and J lost 4 bases. CDR3 loop: CASSARGGQGLTEAFF. The DNA of the CDR3 is TGTGCCAGCAGCGCCCGGGGGGGACAGGGCCTCACTGAAGCTTTCTTT.

This chain connects TRBV27 to TRBJ2-3; D is unclear. This CDR3 contains 17 residues. Germline CDR1 is MNHEY and CDR2 is SMNVEV (reference sequence). The germline V and J ends were trimmed by 6 bases and 2 bases, with 21 bases remaining between them. The CDR3 region has the DNA TGTGCCAGCAGCCCTGGGCCACCCAATCCGGTCACAGATACGCAGTATTTT. This gives the protein CASSPGPPNPVTDTQYF.

The J gene is TRBJ2-1, the V gene TRBV19; 9 bases align to TRBD2. CDR1 is LNHDA and CDR2 is SQIVND in the germline V gene (reference sequence). The CDR3 runs 18 residues. Germline trimming cut 4 bases from V and 3 bases from J; bases unmatched to any gene: 13. The CDR3 sequence: CASSNRLAEKAFYNEQFF. CDR3 coding DNA: TGTGCCAGTAGTAATCGACTAGCGGAGAAGGCGTTCTACAATGAGCAGTTCTTC. Complete variable domain (other parts from reference TRBV19 and TRBJ2-1): DGGITQSPKYLFRKEGQNVTLSCEQNLNHDAMYWYRQDPGQGLRLIYYSQIVNDFQKGDIAEGYSVSREKKESFPLTVTSAQKNPTAFYLCASSNRLAEKAFYNEQFFGPGTRLTVL.

This chain joins TRBV3-1 (or the pseudogene TRBV3-2) and TRBJ2-1; 7 bases match TRBD2. CDR1 and CDR2 from the germline V gene are LGHDT and YNNKEL (reference sequence). The CDR3 spans 14 residues. The ends lost 4 bases at V and 0 bases at J; junction bases unmatched: 0. Here the CDR3 DNA reads TGTGCCAGCAGCCCGGGGGGCTCCTACAATGAGCAGTTCTTC. Translated, it gives CASSPGGSYNEQFF.

The chain couples TRBV7-9 to TRBJ1-4; D is perhaps TRBD1 (5 bases). V dropped 1 base and J dropped 4 bases, with 7 bases sitting between them. This CDR3 contains 14 residues. The germline CDR1 and CDR2 sequences are SEHNR and FQNEAQ (reference sequence). CDR3 sequence reads: CASSLGGDNEKLFF. The CDR3 DNA follows: TGTGCCAGCAGCTTAGGGGGGGATAATGAAAAACTGTTTTTT.

J is TRBJ2-6 and V is TRBV5-5; D is perhaps TRBD2 (5 bases). The CDR3 has 17 amino acids. V was pared by 0 bases and J by 2 bases, with 12 bases between. Germline CDR1 SGHKS, CDR2 YYEKEE (reference sequence). The CDR3 protein is CASSLGGGAPGANVLTF. The CDR3 nucleotides read TGTGCCAGCAGCTTGGGCGGAGGTGCCCCTGGGGCCAACGTCCTGACTTTC.

This sequence joins TRBV11-3 and TRBJ1-2; perhaps TRBD1 as D (5 bases). Trimming left V 0 bases short and J 2 bases short, with 13 bases between. This CDR3 comprises 16 residues. Per germline, CDR1 SGHNT and CDR2 YENEEA. The CDR3 here is CASSLEGSGGNYGYTF. Here the CDR3 DNA reads TGTGCCAGCAGCTTAGAAGGTTCGGGGGGGAACTATGGCTACACCTTC.

The rearrangement uses TRBV6-5 and TRBJ1-2, with 7 bases fitting TRBD1. Losses at the gene ends were 8 bases for V and 3 bases for J; bases not matched to a gene: 9. The germline CDR1 and CDR2 sequences are MNHEY and SVGAGI. The CDR3 is made up of 14 amino acids. The CDR3, as DNA: TGTGCCAGCGGCCAGGGGGTGTCACACTATGGCTACACCTTC. It yields the protein CASGQGVSHYGYTF.

This clone was seen only a few times. The CDR3 sequence: CASSPGILKAYEQYF. DNA of the CDR3: TGTGCCAGTAGTCCGGGGATCTTGAAGGCCTACGAGCAGTACTTC. V is TRBV19 and J is TRBJ2-7; D may be TRBD2 (5 bases). The CDR3 has 15 amino acids. The germline V gene has CDR1 LNHDA and CDR2 SQIVND (reference sequence). Trimming cost V 5 bases and J 2 bases, with 16 bases left between them.

The chain has TRBV5-1 and TRBJ2-3; 13 nucleotides match TRBD2. Losses at the gene ends were 7 bases for V and 4 bases for J; bases not matched to a gene: 3. This CDR3 region has 14 residues. Germline values: CDR1 SGHRS, CDR2 YFSETQ. The CDR3 nucleotides are TGCGCCAGCCGCACTAGCGGGGGGGCAGATACGCAGTATTTT. Encoded protein: CASRTSGGADTQYF.

The chain recombines TRBV5-6 with TRBJ1-4; 8 nucleotides align to TRBD1. Germline V gene data show CDR1 as SGHDT and CDR2 as YYEEEE. V lost 0 bases, J lost 11 bases, and 6 bases stayed unmatched. The CDR3 totals 14 residues. CDR3 in amino acids: CASSLVVQGAKLFF. The CDR3 nucleotides read TGTGCCAGCAGCTTGGTGGTGCAGGGGGCGAAACTGTTTTTT.

The V and J genes are TRBV9 and TRBJ1-2; D not certain. The CDR3 is 13 residues long. Trimming shortened V by 0 bases and J by 8 bases, and 11 bases separated the two germline ends. In germline, CDR1 is SGDLS, CDR2 YYNGEE. Here the CDR3 DNA reads TGTGCCAGCAGCGTAGGGGCCGGAGGGGGCTACACCTTC. Its protein is CASSVGAGGGYTF.

The chain is built from TRBV9 and TRBJ2-5, with TRBD1 identical over 7 bases. V was clipped by 4 bases and J by 2 bases; unmatched bases: 8. Per germline, CDR1 SGDLS and CDR2 YYNGEE. This CDR3 has 15 residues. The CDR3 DNA reads TGTGCCAGCAGCCCCAGGGACAGCGGTCAAGAGACCCAGTACTTC. Encoded protein: CASSPRDSGQETQYF.

The chain recombines TRBV5-6 with TRBJ2-7; tentative D call: TRBD1 (6 bases). The CDR3 totals 13 residues. Germline V gives CDR1 SGHDT, CDR2 YYEEEE. With 4 bases removed from V and 2 bases from J, the gap between germline ends came to 10 bases. The chain's CDR3 is CASSTDSTYEQYF. CDR3 DNA sequence: TGTGCCAGCAGCACGGACAGCACCTACGAGCAGTACTTC.

V is TRBV30 and J is TRBJ1-1; no reliable D call. The CDR3 loop spans 14 amino acids. V was clipped by 2 bases and J by 6 bases, with 16 bases between them. Germline assignment: CDR1 GTSNPN and CDR2 SVGIG (reference sequence). CDR3 DNA sequence: TGTGCCTGGAGTCCTCGGACTGTACGCCCTGAAGCTTTCTTT. It is translated as CAWSPRTVRPEAFF.

This clone was counted between two and nine times. V gene TRBV6-4 combines with J gene TRBJ1-4; 9 positions agree with TRBD1. Germline V gene sequence: CDR1 MRHNA, CDR2 SNTAGT. The CDR3 consists of 13 residues. Germline trimming cut 7 bases from V and 7 bases from J; bases unmatched to any gene: 4. Here the CDR3 reads CASITGGVEKLFF. CDR3 nucleotides: TGTGCCAGCATAACAGGGGGCGTTGAAAAACTGTTTTTT.

The rearrangement joins TRBV7-2 to TRBJ2-1; 15 bases match TRBD2. The CDR3 spans 18 residues. Trimming took 1 base from V and 7 from J; bases not matched to a gene: 8. CDR1 is SGHTA, CDR2 FQGNSA, per germline. CDR3 sequence (DNA): TGTGCCAGCAGCTTAGAGGGGACTAGCGGGAGGTTTAAGAATGAGCAGTTCTTC. This encodes CASSLEGTSGRFKNEQFF. The entire variable domain, with the rest obtained from reference TRBV7-2 and TRBJ2-1, is as follows: GAGVSQSPSNKVTEKGKDVELRCDPISGHTALYWYRQSLGQGLEFLIYFQGNSAPDKSGLPSDRFSAERTGGSVSTLTIQRTQQEDSAVYLCASSLEGTSGRFKNEQFFGPGTRLTVL.

The J gene is TRBJ1-6, the V gene TRBV19; TRBD1 matches at 9 bases. Losses at the gene ends were 3 bases for V and 10 bases for J; bases not matched to a gene: 4. Per the germline V gene, CDR1 is LNHDA and CDR2 is SQIVND (reference sequence). This CDR3 comprises 14 residues. In nucleotides, the CDR3 is TGTGCCAGTAGTATGGGACAGGGCGGATCACCCCTCCACTTT. Translating it yields CASSMGQGGSPLHF.

The genes are TRBV28 and TRBJ2-5, with TRBD1 as a possible D gene (6 bases). Germline V gene sequence: CDR1 MDHEN, CDR2 SYDVKM. Trimming took 3 bases from V and 3 from J, leaving 11 bases between them. There are 14 residues in the CDR3. CDR3: CASSLGAVEETQYF. The CDR3 DNA reads as TGTGCCAGCAGTTTGGGGGCAGTAGAAGAGACCCAGTACTTC.

V gene TRBV2 combines with J gene TRBJ2-5; TRBD1 agrees at 9 bases. The trim removed 7 bases at V and 0 bases at J, leaving 6 bases unmatched. CDR1 and CDR2 from the germline V gene are SNHLY and FYNNEI. The CDR3 sequence is 15 residues long. CDR3 sequence: CASKGYRGHQETQYF. CDR3 bases: TGTGCCAGCAAGGGGTACAGGGGGCACCAAGAGACCCAGTACTTC.

The gene calls are TRBV7-9 and TRBJ1-1; D is uncertain. This CDR3 has 15 amino acids. The germline CDR1 and CDR2 sequences are SEHNR and FQNEAQ (reference sequence). V dropped 3 bases and J dropped 1 base, with 12 bases sitting between them. The CDR3 coding sequence is TGTGCCAGCAGCTTGATGGAGGGAGAGAACACTGAAGCTTTCTTT. This translates into CASSLMEGENTEAFF.

The V and J genes are TRBV20-1 and TRBJ1-2; D unclear. V lost 3 bases and J lost 7, with 9 bases in between. This CDR3 has 11 residues. Germline V gene sequence: CDR1 DFQATT, CDR2 SNEGSKA (reference sequence). The CDR3 loop reads CSARSQSGYTF. CDR3 in DNA: TGCAGTGCTAGGTCACAATCTGGCTACACCTTC.

The chain recombines TRBV18 with TRBJ1-2; 9 bases match TRBD1. V lost 3 bases, J lost 4 bases, and 3 bases stayed unmatched. The length of the CDR3 is 14 residues. The germline V gene encodes CDR1 KGHSH and CDR2 LQKENI. The CDR3 region is CASSPGGQGYGYTF. The CDR3 nucleotides read TGTGCCAGCTCACCGGGGGGACAGGGCTATGGCTACACCTTC.

In nucleotides, the CDR3 is TGTGCCAGCAGTGAAGCCGGAGGACAGGGGGCCTACGAGCAGTACTTC. Translating gives CASSEAGGQGAYEQYF. The V and J genes are TRBV6-1 and TRBJ2-7, with 10 nucleotides matching TRBD1. Trimming took 0 bases from V and 2 from J; bases not matched to a gene: 4. The CDR3 is made up of 16 amino acids. In germline, CDR1 is MNHNS, CDR2 SASEGT.